The 22 T cell receptor beta chains listed next were all sequenced from one sample in a study of T-cell memory formation after mild COVID-19. In TCRdb, the 5' RACE reads were re-called with MiXCR into one record per CDR3 protein. Here the sample spans some 40,000 distinct CDR3 sequences, roughly 7.2% being singletons. Specimen: PBMCs or a T cell subset sorted from them (not recorded which). These receptors all come from a man aged 18 to 29 who had mild COVID-19 (a few samples of this study predate the infection). Cell type and time point are not known.

This clonotype occurred a few times. J is TRBJ1-1 and V is TRBV7-8, with D perhaps matching TRBD1 (5 bases). The ends were cut back, 2 bases at V and 5 bases at J, with 24 bases in the middle. In germline, CDR1 is SGHVS, CDR2 FQNEAQ. The CDR3 runs to 18 residues. CDR3 sequence: CASSLMANQGRSGTEAFF. CDR3 in DNA: TGTGCCAGCAGCTTAATGGCAAACCAGGGAAGGTCTGGAACTGAAGCTTTCTTT.

There are a few counts of this clonotype. Here the CDR3 DNA reads TGTGCCAGCAGCAATCAGGGTGAAGCTTTCTTT. Its protein is CASSNQGEAFF. V usage is TRBV21-1 and J usage is TRBJ1-1; the DNA was not used to check the table's D call, TRBD1. TRBV21-1 is a pseudogene. The CDR3 is made up of 11 amino acids.

This clonotype is medium-sized (0.01 to 0.1%). V gene TRBV5-1 combines with J gene TRBJ2-3; no reliable D call. From germline, CDR1 is SGHRS and CDR2 YFSETQ. The CDR3 runs 12 residues. Trimming took 4 bases from V and 5 from J, leaving 8 bases between them. CDR3 in amino acids: CASSVDIDTQYF. Here the CDR3 DNA reads TGCGCCAGCAGCGTCGACATAGATACGCAGTATTTT.

This clonotype came up a few times. The chain employs TRBV4-2 and TRBJ2-7, with TRBD1 matching 7 bases. Germline-derived CDR1 and CDR2 are LGHNA and YNFKEQ. The junction had 9 bases not matched to a gene; V was cut back by 1 base and J by 6 bases. CDR3 length: 15 amino acids. CDR3 protein: CASSQGMRGLGEQYF. DNA for the CDR3: TGTGCCAGCAGCCAAGGAATGAGGGGGCTAGGCGAGCAGTACTTC.

This rearrangement joins TRBV4-1 to TRBJ1-4, with a weak D call TRBD1 (6 bases). CDR1 MGHRA and CDR2 YSYEKL come from the germline V gene. The V end lost 5 bases, the J end lost 10 bases, and 20 bases lay between the germline ends. The CDR3 contains 15 residues. The CDR3 loop is CASSAGTSRWGKLFF. The CDR3 bases are TGCGCCAGCAGCGCAGGGACAAGCCGATGGGGAAAACTGTTTTTT.

This clonotype has a handful of counts. The chain carries TRBV4-1 and TRBJ1-3; D remains unclear. Germline V gene data show CDR1 as MGHRA and CDR2 as YSYEKL. V gave up 0 bases and J gave up 4 bases, with 4 bases separating them. The CDR3 spans 13 residues. CDR3 in DNA: TGCGCCAGCAGCCAAGAAGAAGGAAACACCATATATTTT. This codes for CASSQEEGNTIYF.

The chain is built from TRBV12-3 or TRBV12-4 and TRBJ1-1; maybe TRBD1 (6 bases). The CDR3 loop spans 14 amino acids. Trimming removed 2 bases at V and 5 bases at J, with 12 bases between. The DNA of the CDR3 is TGTGCCAGCAGTTTAAACAGGGATCTTACTGAAGCTTTCTTT. This sequence encodes CASSLNRDLTEAFF.

The rearrangement links TRBV7-2 to TRBJ1-4; TRBD1 is a possible D gene (6 bases). This CDR3 contains 14 residues. The germline V and J ends were trimmed by 5 bases and 10 bases, with 17 bases remaining between them. The germline V gene encodes CDR1 SGHTA and CDR2 FQGNSA. CDR3: CASSPRGGAGKLFF. In DNA, the CDR3 is TGTGCCAGCAGCCCTCGGGGGGGGGCCGGAAAACTGTTTTTT.

This clonotype came up a few times. This chain joins TRBV9 and TRBJ1-1; D possibly corresponds to TRBD1 (5 bases). Germline lookup yields CDR1 SGDLS and CDR2 YYNGEE. The germline V and J ends were trimmed by 4 bases and 2 bases, with 9 bases remaining between them. CDR3 length: 13 amino acids. CDR3 region: CASSRGRNTEAFF. The CDR3 DNA reads TGTGCCAGCAGCAGGGGCCGAAACACTGAAGCTTTCTTT.

This clonotype was detected only a few times. This rearrangement joins TRBV7-2 to TRBJ2-7; 11 nucleotides line up with TRBD2. V shed 8 bases, J shed 4 bases, and the junction held 4 bases outside the gene matches. This CDR3 contains 13 residues. In germline, CDR1 is SGHTA, CDR2 FQGNSA. The CDR3 DNA sequence: TGTGCCAGCGGGCTAGCGGGGGGATACGAGCAGTACGTC. It yields the protein CASGLAGGYEQYV.

In this sample, this clonotype turned up a few times. This chain joins TRBV2 and TRBJ2-3; D unresolved. This CDR3 is built from 15 residues. The V end lost 2 bases, the J end lost 2 bases, and 11 bases lay between the germline ends. Germline V gene data show CDR1 as SNHLY and CDR2 as FYNNEI. The CDR3 region is CASSESPAVTDTQYF. The CDR3 nucleotides are TGTGCCAGCAGTGAAAGTCCGGCAGTCACAGATACGCAGTATTTT.

This clonotype was seen a handful of times. The rearrangement uses TRBV10-3 and TRBJ2-5; 9 bases are a match to TRBD2. The V segment lost 2 bases and the J segment 5 bases; nucleotides outside the gene matches: 6. The CDR3 runs to 15 residues. Germline V lookup: CDR1 ENHRY, CDR2 SYGVKD. The CDR3 reads CAISEGAGGLETQYF. The CDR3 nucleotides are TGTGCCATCAGTGAGGGAGCGGGGGGCCTGGAGACCCAGTACTTC.

The chain links TRBV6-6 to TRBJ1-5; D remains unclear. The CDR3 extends over 13 amino acids. Between the trimmed V and J ends, which lost 8 bases and 7 bases, there was a span of 15 bases. Germline V gene data show CDR1 as MNHNY and CDR2 as SVGAGI (reference sequence). Here the CDR3 reads CASEGLGGQPQHF. CDR3 DNA: TGTGCCAGCGAGGGCTTAGGTGGACAGCCCCAGCATTTT.

The genes are TRBV5-1 and TRBJ2-6; unclear D gene. CDR1 is SGHRS, CDR2 YFSETQ, per germline. Trimming shortened V by 0 bases and J by 3 bases, and 10 bases separated the two germline ends. This CDR3 has 16 amino acids. CDR3 in DNA: TGCGCCAGCAGCTTGGACAGTCCTTTTGGGGCCAACGTCCTGACTTTC. It codes for CASSLDSPFGANVLTF. The full variable domain, its missing parts supplied by reference TRBV5-1 and TRBJ2-6, is KAGVTQTPRYLIKTRGQQVTLSCSPISGHRSVSWYQQTPGQGLQFLFEYFSETQRNKGNFPGRFSGRQFSNSRSEMNVSTLELGDSALYLCASSLDSPFGANVLTFGAGSRLTVL.

With regard to this clonotype: The germline gene is not matched at one end of the junction; a read error may be the cause. The chain combines TRBV7-7 with TRBJ2-3, with D tentatively TRBD1 (5 bases). The germline gives CDR1 SSHAT, CDR2 FNYEAQ (reference sequence). The CDR3 contains 15 residues. CDR3 sequence: CASSPSGNVADTQYF. The CDR3 nucleotides read TGTGCTAGCAGCCCCTCAGGGAATGTCGCAGATACGCAGTATTTT.

This chain uses TRBV28 with TRBJ2-1; no clear D gene. CDR1 and CDR2 from the germline V gene are MDHEN and SYDVKM. CDR3 length equals 12 residues. With 2 bases removed from V and 5 bases from J, the gap between germline ends came to 4 bases. The CDR3 is CASSLPHNEQFF. The CDR3 DNA is TGTGCCAGCAGTTTACCCCACAATGAGCAGTTCTTC.

This clonotype was detected ten times or more. This chain uses TRBV11-2 with TRBJ2-2; no reliable D call. The CDR3 sequence is 17 residues long. The germline gives CDR1 SGHAT, CDR2 FQNNGV. Trimming pared 4 bases from V and 3 bases from J, leaving 18 bases between. This CDR3 is CASSWFWGKRDTGELFF. CDR3 in DNA: TGTGCCAGCAGCTGGTTTTGGGGAAAACGGGACACCGGGGAGCTGTTTTTT.

A few counts support this clonotype. The chain combines TRBV3-1 with TRBJ2-5; D remains ambiguous. The germline V and J ends were trimmed by 3 bases and 2 bases, with 10 bases remaining between them. CDR3 length: 14 amino acids. CDR1 and CDR2 (germline): LGHDT, YNNKEL (reference sequence). The CDR3, as DNA: TGTGCCAGCAGCCAGGCCCAAGGGCAAGAGACCCAGTACTTC. It specifies CASSQAQGQETQYF.

This clonotype showed up just a few times. This chain joins TRBV11-2 and TRBJ1-6; a possible D gene is TRBD1 (5 bases). The CDR3 length is 16 residues. The germline V gene has CDR1 SGHAT and CDR2 FQNNGV. V dropped 1 base and J dropped 4 bases, with 11 bases sitting between them. The CDR3 DNA reads as TGTGCCAGCAGCTTAGTGGCCCGACAGTATAATTCACCCCTCCACTTT. It is translated as CASSLVARQYNSPLHF.

This chain uses TRBV10-3 with TRBJ2-5; D not resolved. CDR1 is ENHRY and CDR2 is SYGVKD in the germline V gene. CDR3 length equals 13 residues. Trimming pared 5 bases from V and 2 bases from J, leaving 9 bases between. The DNA for the CDR3 is TGTGCCATCAGTTTCACGAATCAAGAGACCCAGTACTTC. As protein: CAISFTNQETQYF.

The V gene is TRBV7-9, the J gene TRBJ2-3; no clear D. V lost 7 bases, J lost 4 bases, and 9 bases lay in between. Germline V gene sequence: CDR1 SEHNR, CDR2 FQNEAQ (reference sequence). This CDR3 has 12 amino acids. CDR3 sequence: CASTKPADTQYF. The DNA for the CDR3 is TGTGCCAGCACCAAACCAGCAGATACGCAGTATTTT.

The rearrangement joins TRBV4-1 to TRBJ1-6; D is uncertain. Trimming cost V 1 base and J 9 bases, with 13 bases left between them. CDR3 length: 15 residues. Germline-derived CDR1 and CDR2 are MGHRA and YSYEKL. Here the CDR3 DNA reads TGCGCCAGCAGCCAAGGGCCTCGGGGTCCTTCACCCCTCCACTTT. Its translation: CASSQGPRGPSPLHF.